The 4 T cell receptor beta chains below were found in one sample sequenced in a study of blood T cells in healthy people across ages. The use of a sample-barcoded 5' primer and a J-beta primer mix characterized a second PCR of about 7 to 12 cycles. MiXCR, applied by TCRdb to the 5' RACE reads, yields one record per CDR3 protein. This sample has about 800,000 distinct CDR3 sequences, with 58% found just once. Sequencing input: blood. The origin of the receptors is a man aged 25 to 40 in good health.

V gene TRBV12-3 or TRBV12-4 combines with J gene TRBJ2-1; D ambiguous. The V and J ends lost 6 bases and 9 bases respectively, with 9 bases between them. CDR3 length: 11 amino acids. The CDR3 coding sequence is TGTGCCAGCAGGAGTAGCCCTGAGCAGTTCTTC. Its protein product is CASRSSPEQFF.

CDR3 DNA: TGTGCCAGCAGCCGATCGTCGGGACTAGCGGAAGAGACCCAGTACTTC. It specifies CASSRSSGLAEETQYF. This chain joins TRBV4-2 and TRBJ2-5, with 11 bases matching TRBD2. The ends lost 4 bases at V and 3 bases at J; junction bases unmatched: 7. Germline loops: CDR1 LGHNA, CDR2 YNFKEQ. The CDR3 is 16 amino acids.

This sequence joins TRBV9 and TRBJ1-1; weak D call: TRBD1 (6 bases). This CDR3 has 14 residues. In germline, CDR1 is SGDLS, CDR2 YYNGEE. Trimming shortened V by 2 bases and J by 4 bases, and 12 bases separated the two germline ends. The CDR3 sequence: CASSVVQGTTEAFF. DNA of the CDR3: TGTGCCAGCAGCGTGGTACAGGGTACCACTGAAGCTTTCTTT.

The table lists this clonotype with a few counts. The gene calls are TRBV29-1 and TRBJ2-5; D is undetermined. The CDR3 is 12 amino acids. CDR1 is SQVTM, CDR2 ANQGSEA, per germline. Trimming cost V 4 bases and J 2 bases, with 8 bases left between them. The CDR3 DNA reads TGCAGCGTTGCCTCGGTACAAGAGACCCAGTACTTC. Amino acids: CSVASVQETQYF.